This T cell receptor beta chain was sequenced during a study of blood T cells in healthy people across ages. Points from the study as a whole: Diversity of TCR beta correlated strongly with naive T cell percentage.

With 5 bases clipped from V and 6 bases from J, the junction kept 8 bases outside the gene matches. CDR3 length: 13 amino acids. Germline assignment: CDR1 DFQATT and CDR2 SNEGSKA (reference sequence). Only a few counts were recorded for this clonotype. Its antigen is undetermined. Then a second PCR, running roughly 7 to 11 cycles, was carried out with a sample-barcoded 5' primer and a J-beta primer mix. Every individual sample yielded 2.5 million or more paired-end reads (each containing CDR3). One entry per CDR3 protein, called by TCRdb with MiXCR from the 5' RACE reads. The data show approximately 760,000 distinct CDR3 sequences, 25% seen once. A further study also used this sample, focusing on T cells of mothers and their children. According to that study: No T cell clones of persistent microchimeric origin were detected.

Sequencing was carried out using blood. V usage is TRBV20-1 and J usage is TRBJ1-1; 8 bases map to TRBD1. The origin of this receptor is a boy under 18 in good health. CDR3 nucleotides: TGCAGTGCTTACGGGACAGGCCAGGCTGAAGCTTTCTTT. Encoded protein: CSAYGTGQAEAFF.